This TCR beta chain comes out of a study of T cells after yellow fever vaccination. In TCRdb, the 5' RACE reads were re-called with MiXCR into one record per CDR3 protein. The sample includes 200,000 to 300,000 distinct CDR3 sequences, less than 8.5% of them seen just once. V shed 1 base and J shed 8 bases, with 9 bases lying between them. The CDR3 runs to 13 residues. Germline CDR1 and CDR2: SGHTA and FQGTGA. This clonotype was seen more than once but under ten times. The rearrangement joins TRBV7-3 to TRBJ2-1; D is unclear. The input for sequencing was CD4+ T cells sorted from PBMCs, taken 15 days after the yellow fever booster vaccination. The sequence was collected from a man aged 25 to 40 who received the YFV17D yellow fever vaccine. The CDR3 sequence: CASSLNQYHEQFF. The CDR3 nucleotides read TGTGCCAGCAGCTTAAACCAGTATCATGAGCAGTTCTTC.